The next 23 T cell receptor beta chains were all read from a single sample in a study of blood T cell repertoires in COVID-19. Only in-frame clones appear in the TCRdb table, and some are missing; sequencing was by immunoSEQ multiplex PCR. Of about 190,000 clones listed, about four fifths were seen once; the top ten hold under 8%. Sample: peripheral blood. The receptors derive from a man aged 55 to 70 with acute or convalescent COVID-19.

V gene TRBV7-6 combines with J gene TRBJ2-3; 7 nucleotides match TRBD2. Unmatched junction bases numbered 7, after V lost 1 base and J lost 0 bases. Looked up from germline, CDR1 is SGHVS and CDR2 is FNYEAQ. CDR3 size: 17 residues. The CDR3 region is CASSLVRAGESTDTQYF. The CDR3 coding sequence is TGTGCCAGCAGCTTAGTGAGGGCGGGGGAGAGCACAGATACGCAGTATTTT.

This clone was observed once. The chain employs TRBV18 and TRBJ1-2; the match to TRBD1 covers 7 bases. Germline trimming cut 6 bases from V and 6 bases from J; bases unmatched to any gene: 13. The germline gives CDR1 KGHSH, CDR2 LQKENI. This CDR3 has 15 residues. CDR3 protein: CASSSQSEGADGYTF. CDR3 DNA sequence: TGTGCCAGCTCCTCTCAGTCGGAGGGGGCGGATGGCTACACCTTC.

This clone occurred once. This chain connects TRBV9 to TRBJ2-1; TRBD2 agrees at 9 bases. Germline V gives CDR1 SGDLS, CDR2 YYNGEE. The CDR3 is 17 residues long. After removal of 0 bases from V and 1 base from J, the junction contained 5 bases not matched to a gene. The CDR3 here is CASSVAVAGASYNEQFF. CDR3 coding DNA: TGTGCCAGCAGCGTAGCAGTAGCGGGAGCGTCCTACAATGAGCAGTTCTTC.

The V gene is TRBV6-5, the J gene TRBJ2-1, with D perhaps matching TRBD1 (6 bases). V lost 7 bases and J 4 bases, leaving 14 bases between the germline ends. In germline, CDR1 is MNHEY, CDR2 SVGAGI. The CDR3 loop spans 14 amino acids. The CDR3 reads CASNPARGYNEQFF. DNA of the CDR3: TGTGCCAGCAACCCGGCGAGGGGGTACAATGAGCAGTTCTTC.

The chain recombines TRBV30 with TRBJ1-4; D remains unclear. In germline, CDR1 is GTSNPN, CDR2 SVGIG (reference sequence). Trimming took 1 base from V and 0 from J, leaving 6 bases between them. The CDR3 spans 14 residues. This CDR3 reads CAWSASATNEKLFF. In DNA, the CDR3 is TGTGCCTGGAGTGCTTCCGCAACTAATGAAAAACTGTTTTTT.

This clone was observed a single time. The rearrangement uses TRBV13 and TRBJ2-1, with D hard to call. This CDR3 region has 15 residues. Germline V CDR1 and CDR2: PRHDT, FYEKMQ (reference sequence). V lost 2 bases to trimming and J lost 0 bases, with 8 bases between them. The CDR3 region is CASSLSPSSYNEQFF. CDR3 bases: TGTGCCAGCAGCTTAAGTCCTAGCTCCTACAATGAGCAGTTCTTC.

This clone came up a few times. The chain recombines TRBV27 with TRBJ1-2; TRBD1 might be the D (5 bases). V was shortened by 2 bases and J by 7 bases, with 14 bases between the two germline ends. CDR3 length: 14 amino acids. Germline values: CDR1 MNHEY, CDR2 SMNVEV (reference sequence). CDR3 nucleotide sequence: TGTGCCAGCAGTTTAACCCCACAGGTTGGTGGCTACACCTTC. Protein sequence: CASSLTPQVGGYTF.

CDR3 in DNA: TGTGCCACCAGTGATCCTGGACAGGGGCTCGGCTACACCTTC. Protein: CATSDPGQGLGYTF. The chain uses TRBV24-1 and TRBJ1-2; 9 bases are a match to TRBD1. V gave up 3 bases and J gave up 8 bases; unmatched junction bases: 6. The CDR3 spans 14 residues. Germline CDR1 is KGHDR and CDR2 is SFDVKD.

The CDR3 sequence: CASSLAYGYTF. The CDR3 DNA is TGTGCCAGCAGCCTAGCATATGGCTACACCTTC. The rearrangement uses TRBV5-6 and TRBJ1-2; D not resolved. Germline assignment: CDR1 SGHDT and CDR2 YYEEEE. This CDR3 comprises 11 residues. The V and J ends lost 4 bases and 5 bases respectively, with 6 bases between them.

The rearrangement links TRBV11-2 to TRBJ1-1; D is ambiguous. Deletions cut 1 base from V and 4 bases from J, with 7 bases between. The germline CDR1 and CDR2 sequences are SGHAT and FQNNGV. CDR3 length: 13 residues. CDR3 nucleotides: TGTGCCAGCAGCTTAGGGGAGGTCACTGAAGCTTTCTTT. This sequence encodes CASSLGEVTEAFF.

This chain's CDR3 is CASSDPGSLNEKLFF. Here the CDR3 DNA reads TGCGCCAGCAGCGATCCCGGGTCACTTAATGAAAAACTGTTTTTT. The genes are TRBV5-1 and TRBJ1-4; D is unclear. With 4 bases removed from V and 4 bases from J, the gap between germline ends came to 14 bases. Germline CDR1 is SGHRS and CDR2 is YFSETQ. The CDR3 is made up of 15 amino acids.

This clone was recorded only once. The chain combines TRBV4-1 with TRBJ1-5; D is ambiguous. This CDR3 spans 15 amino acids. Germline-derived CDR1 and CDR2 are MGHRA and YSYEKL. Trimming pared 0 bases from V and 1 base from J, leaving 7 bases between. CDR3 sequence: CASSQEPQSNQPQHF. The CDR3 DNA follows: TGCGCCAGCAGCCAAGAACCCCAGAGCAATCAGCCCCAGCATTTT.

The rearrangement links TRBV12-5 to TRBJ1-3, with 8 bases aligning to TRBD1. The V and J ends lost 1 base and 3 bases, in that order; junction bases with no gene match: 11. CDR3 length: 18 amino acids. Germline-derived CDR1 and CDR2 are LGHNT and FRNRAP. The CDR3 region has the DNA TGTGCTAGTGGTTTGGCCGGGACAGGCCTTGGAGGTGGAAACACCATATATTTT. Translated: CASGLAGTGLGGGNTIYF.

The rearrangement joins TRBV7-9 to TRBJ1-6, with D possibly matching TRBD1 (5 bases). This CDR3 spans 15 amino acids. Per the germline V gene, CDR1 is SEHNR and CDR2 is FQNEAQ (reference sequence). V lost 5 bases and J 11 bases, leaving 19 bases between the germline ends. CDR3 bases: TGTGCCAGCAGCGGAGGGACTACTTCCCAGGCACCCCTCCACTTT. As protein: CASSGGTTSQAPLHF.

J is TRBJ2-1 and V is TRBV27, with a possible D match to TRBD2 (6 bases). The V and J ends lost 5 bases and 2 bases respectively, with 7 bases between them. The germline CDR1 and CDR2 sequences are MNHEY and SMNVEV (reference sequence). The CDR3 has 13 amino acids. CDR3 sequence: CASSGTAYNEQFF. The CDR3 DNA follows: TGTGCCAGCAGTGGGACTGCCTACAATGAGCAGTTCTTC.

CDR3 sequence: CASSPSGQPQHF. DNA for the CDR3: TGTGCCAGCTCACCTTCGGGTCAGCCCCAGCATTTT. The V and J genes are TRBV18 and TRBJ1-5, with D unresolved. This CDR3 is 12 amino acids long. The germline CDR1 and CDR2 sequences are KGHSH and LQKENI. V shed 3 bases and J shed 6 bases, with 6 bases lying between them.

V and J are TRBV4-3 and TRBJ2-7; the match to TRBD2 covers 10 bases. J gave up 5 bases and V 1 base, and 5 bases lay outside the gene matches. The CDR3 is 15 residues long. Germline V lookup: CDR1 LGHNA, CDR2 YSLEER. This chain's CDR3 is CASSQVLAGSHEQYF. The DNA of the CDR3 is TGCGCCAGCAGCCAAGTACTAGCGGGGAGCCACGAGCAGTACTTC.

Only a few counts were recorded for this clone. V gene TRBV15 combines with J gene TRBJ1-1; D remains unclear. The CDR3 sequence is 14 residues long. Germline V gene sequence: CDR1 LNHNV, CDR2 YYDKDF (reference sequence). Trimming took off 0 bases at V and 4 bases at J, with 9 bases between the two ends. The CDR3 spells CATSREAGGTEAFF. CDR3 DNA: TGTGCCACCAGCAGAGAGGCGGGTGGCACTGAAGCTTTCTTT. The full variable domain, with the rest looked up from reference TRBV15 and TRBJ1-1, is DAMVIQNPRYQVTQFGKPVTLSCSQTLNHNVMYWYQQKSSQAPKLLFHYYDKDFNNEADTPDNFQSRRPNTSFCFLDIRSPGLGDTAMYLCATSREAGGTEAFFGQGTRLTVV.

This chain joins TRBV5-1 and TRBJ2-1, with 13 bases identical to TRBD2. The CDR3 has 15 amino acids. Looked up from germline, CDR1 is SGHRS and CDR2 is YFSETQ. V lost 0 bases, J lost 9 bases, and 3 bases stayed unmatched. The CDR3 DNA reads as TGCGCCAGCAGCTTGGCGACTAGCGGGGGGACTGAGCAGTTCTTC. Amino acid sequence: CASSLATSGGTEQFF.

V usage is TRBV7-2 and J usage is TRBJ1-6; a possible D gene is TRBD1 (6 bases). V shed 5 bases and J shed 10 bases, with 15 bases lying between them. The CDR3 runs 14 residues. Germline CDR1 and CDR2: SGHTA and FQGNSA. The CDR3 DNA sequence: TGTGCCAGCAGCCCAACGGCAGGGGACTCACCCCTCCACTTT. Protein sequence: CASSPTAGDSPLHF.

The sample holds one count of this clone. The rearrangement uses TRBV6-1 and TRBJ1-5; D remains unclear. The CDR3 runs 14 residues. From germline, CDR1 is MNHNS and CDR2 SASEGT. Trimming pared 1 base from V and 0 bases from J, leaving 4 bases between. Here the CDR3 reads CASSEGYSNQPQHF. The CDR3, as DNA: TGTGCCAGCAGTGAAGGCTATAGCAATCAGCCCCAGCATTTT.

The chain is built from TRBV5-1 and TRBJ2-1; 15 positions match TRBD2. V shed 3 bases, J shed 7 bases, and the junction held 5 bases outside the gene matches. The CDR3 is made up of 16 amino acids. Germline values: CDR1 SGHRS, CDR2 YFSETQ. The DNA of the CDR3 is TGCGCCAGCAGCTCGCAGGGACTAGCGGGGGGTAATGAGCAGTTCTTC. It specifies CASSSQGLAGGNEQFF.

The chain links TRBV7-3 to TRBJ2-1; 8 bases map to TRBD2. Per the germline V gene, CDR1 is SGHTA and CDR2 is FQGTGA. The V and J ends lost 5 bases and 4 bases, in that order; junction bases with no gene match: 7. This CDR3 comprises 15 residues. The CDR3 sequence is CASSPRGGAYNEQFF. DNA for the CDR3: TGTGCCAGCAGCCCCCGGGGGGGGGCTTACAATGAGCAGTTCTTC.